This entry is about one T cell receptor (beta chain). The antigen is unknown. This specimen comes from a study of cytomegalovirus exposure and HLA in healthy donors. 60 Vbeta and 13 Jbeta primers were used in PCR. Clones were sequenced by immunoSEQ multiplex PCR, and TCRdb holds only the in-frame ones, with some missing. The sample includes some 150,000 clones. Healthy bone marrow donors made up the cohort. Trimming cost V 7 bases and J 4 bases; bases outside gene matches: 5. Germline lookup yields CDR1 SNHLY and CDR2 FYNNEI. The CDR3 consists of 14 residues. Study outcomes and limitations: Researchers catalogued 164 TCR beta chains as cytomegalovirus-associated.

This TCR was recovered from a man aged 35 to 55 in good health and CMV-seronegative. The sequencing sample was made of PBMCs. This chain links TRBV2 with TRBJ2-7, with 12 bases that match TRBD2. The CDR3 coding sequence is TGTGCCAGCAAGGCTAGCGGGGGGGCATACGAGCAGTACTTC. Protein sequence: CASKASGGAYEQYF.